The 6 T cell receptor beta chains reported below all come from one sample, sequenced in a study. TCRdb's table, derived via immunoSEQ multiplex PCR, lists solely in-frame clones and lacks some. The data contain some 68,000 clones, 93% of them seen just once; the ten biggest clones take up 4% to 4.5%. Sequencing used PBMCs. The receptors derive from a middle-aged man with rheumatoid arthritis.

The chain recombines TRBV3-1 (or the pseudogene TRBV3-2) with TRBJ1-6; the D is unclear. Germline CDR1 reads LGHDT; CDR2 reads YNNKEL (reference sequence). With 1 base removed from V and 7 bases from J, the gap between germline ends came to 5 bases. This CDR3 is built from 13 residues. CDR3 sequence (DNA): TGTGCCAGCAGCCAAGGTGGAAATTCACCCCTCCACTTT. Protein product: CASSQGGNSPLHF.

This chain joins TRBV5-6 and TRBJ2-7, with 7 bases lining up with TRBD1. Germline loops: CDR1 SGHDT, CDR2 YYEEEE. This CDR3 contains 14 residues. V lost 0 bases and J lost 4; bases outside the gene matches: 4. The CDR3 region has the DNA TGTGCCAGCAGCTTGGGAGACAGGGAATACGAGCAGTACTTC. This gives the protein CASSLGDREYEQYF.

Only one count was recorded for this clone. The chain uses TRBV12-3 or TRBV12-4 and TRBJ2-1, with D uncertain. This CDR3 has 11 residues. V was shortened by 5 bases and J by 4 bases, with 3 bases between the two germline ends. The CDR3 DNA reads TGTGCCAGCAGTGCATACAATGAGCAGTTCTTC. As protein: CASSAYNEQFF.

The rearrangement uses TRBV11-2 and TRBJ2-7; D is undetermined. V lost 5 bases and J lost 1, with 12 bases in between. This CDR3 has 14 amino acids. The germline V gene encodes CDR1 SGHAT and CDR2 FQNNGV. For the CDR3, the DNA is TGTGCCAGCAGCGCTCTAAGGTCTTCCTACGAGCAGTACTTC. Its translation is CASSALRSSYEQYF.

The chain employs TRBV30 and TRBJ1-1, with D hard to call. The CDR3 loop spans 13 amino acids. CDR1 is GTSNPN and CDR2 is SVGIG in the germline V gene (reference sequence). V was shortened by 3 bases and J by 0 bases, with 8 bases between the two germline ends. The CDR3 loop is CAWSLGLNTEAFF. Written as DNA, the CDR3 is TGTGCCTGGAGCTTAGGACTGAACACTGAAGCTTTCTTT.

The genes are TRBV7-8 and TRBJ2-3; D is unclear. Trimming cost V 5 bases and J 3 bases, with 9 bases left between them. The germline V gene encodes CDR1 SGHVS and CDR2 FQNEAQ. The CDR3 is made up of 13 amino acids. CDR3 DNA sequence: TGTGCCAGCAGCCCCGACCTTACAGATACGCAGTATTTT. Translated, it gives CASSPDLTDTQYF.